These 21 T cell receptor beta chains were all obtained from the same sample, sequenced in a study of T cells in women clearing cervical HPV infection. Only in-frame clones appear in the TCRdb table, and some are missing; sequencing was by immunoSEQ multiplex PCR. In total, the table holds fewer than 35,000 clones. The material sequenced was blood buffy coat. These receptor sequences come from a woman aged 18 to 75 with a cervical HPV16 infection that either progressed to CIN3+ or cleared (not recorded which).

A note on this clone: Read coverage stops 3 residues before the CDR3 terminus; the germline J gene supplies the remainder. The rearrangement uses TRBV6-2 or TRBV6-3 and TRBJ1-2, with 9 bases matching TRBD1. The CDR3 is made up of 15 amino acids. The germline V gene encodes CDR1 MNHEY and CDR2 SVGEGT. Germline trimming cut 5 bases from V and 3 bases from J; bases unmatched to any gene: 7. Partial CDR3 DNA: TGTGCCAGCAGTCCATGGGACAGGGTGTACTATGGC. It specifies CASSPWDRVYYG. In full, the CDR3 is CASSPWDRVYYGYTF.

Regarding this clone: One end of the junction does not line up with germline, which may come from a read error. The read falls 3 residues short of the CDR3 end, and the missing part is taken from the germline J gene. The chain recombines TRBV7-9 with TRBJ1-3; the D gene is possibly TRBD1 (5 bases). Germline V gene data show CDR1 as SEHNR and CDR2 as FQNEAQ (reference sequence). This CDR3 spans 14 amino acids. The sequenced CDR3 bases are TGTTCCAGCAGCTTCCAGGGTGGTGGAAACCCC. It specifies CSSSFQGGGNP. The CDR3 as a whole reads CSSSFQGGGNPIYF.

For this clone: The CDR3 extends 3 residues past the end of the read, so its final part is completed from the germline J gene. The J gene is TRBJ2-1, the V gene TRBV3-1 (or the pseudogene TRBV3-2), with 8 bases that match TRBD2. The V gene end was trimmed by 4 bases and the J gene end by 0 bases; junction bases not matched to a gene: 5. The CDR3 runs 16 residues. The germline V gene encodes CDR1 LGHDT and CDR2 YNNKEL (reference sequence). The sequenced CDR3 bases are TGTGCCAGCAGCCCTATAGCGGGAAGCTCCTACAATGAG. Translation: CASSPIAGSSYNE. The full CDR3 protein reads CASSPIAGSSYNEQFF.

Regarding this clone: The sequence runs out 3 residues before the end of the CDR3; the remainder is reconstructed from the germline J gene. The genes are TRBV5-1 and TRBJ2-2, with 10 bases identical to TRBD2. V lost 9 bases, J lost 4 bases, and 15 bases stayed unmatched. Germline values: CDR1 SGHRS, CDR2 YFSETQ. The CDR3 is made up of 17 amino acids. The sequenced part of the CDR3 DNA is TGCGCCACTCTGGGGCTAGCGGGAGTTCGTAGCACCGGGGAG. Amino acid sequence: CATLGLAGVRSTGE. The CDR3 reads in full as CATLGLAGVRSTGELFF. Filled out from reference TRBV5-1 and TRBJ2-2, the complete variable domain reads KAGVTQTPRYLIKTRGQQVTLSCSPISGHRSVSWYQQTPGQGLQFLFEYFSETQRNKGNFPGRFSGRQFSNSRSEMNVSTLELGDSALYLCATLGLAGVRSTGELFFGEGSRLTVL.

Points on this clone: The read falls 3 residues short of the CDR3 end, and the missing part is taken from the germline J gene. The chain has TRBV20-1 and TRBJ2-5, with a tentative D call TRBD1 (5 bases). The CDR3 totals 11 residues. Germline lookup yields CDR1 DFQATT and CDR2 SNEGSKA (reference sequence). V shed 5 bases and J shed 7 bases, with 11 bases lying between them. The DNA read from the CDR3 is TGCAGTGCTGCAACCCAGGGGACC. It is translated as CSAATQGT. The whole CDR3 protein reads CSAATQGTQYF.

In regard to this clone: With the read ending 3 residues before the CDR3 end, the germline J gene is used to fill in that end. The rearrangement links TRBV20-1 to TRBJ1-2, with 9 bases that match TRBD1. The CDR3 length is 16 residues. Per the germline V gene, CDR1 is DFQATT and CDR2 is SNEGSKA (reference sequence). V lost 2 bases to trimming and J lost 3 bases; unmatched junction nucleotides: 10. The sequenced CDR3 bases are TGCAGTGCTAGACCAACTGGGACAGGGAGAGACTATGGC. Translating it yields CSARPTGTGRDYG. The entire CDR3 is CSARPTGTGRDYGYTF.

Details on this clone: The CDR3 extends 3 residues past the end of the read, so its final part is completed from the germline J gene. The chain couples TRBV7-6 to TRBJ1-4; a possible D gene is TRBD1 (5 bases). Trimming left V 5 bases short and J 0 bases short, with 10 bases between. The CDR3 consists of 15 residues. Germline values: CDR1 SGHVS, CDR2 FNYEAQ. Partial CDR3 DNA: TGTGCCAGCAGCCCCTTGACAGCAACTAATGAAAAA. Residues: CASSPLTATNEK. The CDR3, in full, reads CASSPLTATNEKLFF.

The sequenced CDR3 bases are TGTGCCAGCAGCCCAGGGTTGTCTCAGCCC. Translating it yields CASSPGLSQP. In full, the CDR3 is CASSPGLSQPQHF. The genes are TRBV7-8 and TRBJ1-5, with a tentative D call TRBD1 (5 bases). From the germline J gene comes the end of the CDR3, since the read stops 3 residues before it. The V gene's germline CDR1 is SGHVS and CDR2 FQNEAQ. CDR3 length equals 13 residues. V was trimmed by 5 bases and J by 6 bases, leaving 11 bases between them.

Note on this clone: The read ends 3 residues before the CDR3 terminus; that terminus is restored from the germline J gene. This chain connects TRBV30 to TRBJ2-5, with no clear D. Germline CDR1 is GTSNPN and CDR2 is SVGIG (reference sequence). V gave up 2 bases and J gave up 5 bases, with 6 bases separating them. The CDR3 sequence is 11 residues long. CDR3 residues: CAWSSSETQYF. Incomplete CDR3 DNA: TGTGCCTGGAGTTCGTCCGAGACC.

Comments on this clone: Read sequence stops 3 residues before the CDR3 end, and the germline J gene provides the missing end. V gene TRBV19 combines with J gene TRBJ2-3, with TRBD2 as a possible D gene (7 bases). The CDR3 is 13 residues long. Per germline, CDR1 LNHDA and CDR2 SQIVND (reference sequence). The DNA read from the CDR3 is TGTGCCAGCAAGGGGGAGGGCAATCAGCCG. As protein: CASKGEGNQP. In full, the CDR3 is CASKGEGNQPQYF.

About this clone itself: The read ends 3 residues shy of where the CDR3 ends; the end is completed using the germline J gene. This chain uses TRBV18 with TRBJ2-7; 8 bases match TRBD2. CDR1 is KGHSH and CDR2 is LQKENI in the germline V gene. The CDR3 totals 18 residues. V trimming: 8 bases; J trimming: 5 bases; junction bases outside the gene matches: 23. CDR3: CASPPIGSSGKSVNEQYF. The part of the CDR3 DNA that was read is TGTGCCAGCCCCCCTATAGGGAGTAGCGGGAAATCGGTTAACGAG.

CDR3 sequence: CASSTIPGQGYGNTIYF. The DNA read from the CDR3 is TGTGCCAGCAGCACCATTCCGGGACAGGGATACGGAAACACC. The chain has TRBV13 and TRBJ1-3; 9 bases map to TRBD1. Read sequence stops 3 residues before the CDR3 end, and the germline J gene provides the missing end. The CDR3 contains 17 residues. The junction had 12 bases not matched to a gene; V was cut back by 5 bases and J by 4 bases. Looked up from germline, CDR1 is PRHDT and CDR2 is FYEKMQ (reference sequence).

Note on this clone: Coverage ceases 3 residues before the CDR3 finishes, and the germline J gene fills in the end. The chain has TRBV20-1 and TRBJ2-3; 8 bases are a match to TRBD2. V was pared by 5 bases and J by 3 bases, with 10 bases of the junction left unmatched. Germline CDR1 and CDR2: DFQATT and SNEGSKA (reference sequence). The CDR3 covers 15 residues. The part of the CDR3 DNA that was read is TGCAGTGCTCGCGTACCAATAGCGGGAACAGATACG. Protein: CSARVPIAGTDT. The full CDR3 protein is CSARVPIAGTDTQYF.

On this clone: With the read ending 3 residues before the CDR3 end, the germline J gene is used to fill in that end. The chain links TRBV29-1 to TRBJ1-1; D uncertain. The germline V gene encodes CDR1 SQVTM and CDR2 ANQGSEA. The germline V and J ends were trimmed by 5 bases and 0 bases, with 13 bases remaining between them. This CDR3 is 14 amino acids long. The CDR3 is CSVYPQNMNTEAFF. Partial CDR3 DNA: TGCAGCGTTTACCCACAAAATATGAACACTGAA.

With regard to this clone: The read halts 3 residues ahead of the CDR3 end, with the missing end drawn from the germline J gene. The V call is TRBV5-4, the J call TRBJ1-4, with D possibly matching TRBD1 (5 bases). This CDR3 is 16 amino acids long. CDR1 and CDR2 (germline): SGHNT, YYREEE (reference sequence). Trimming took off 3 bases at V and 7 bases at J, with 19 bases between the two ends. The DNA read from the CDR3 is TGTGCCAGCAGCTCCTTCCGGGGGACGTCTAGTGAAAAA. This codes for CASSSFRGTSSEK. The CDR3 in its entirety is CASSSFRGTSSEKLFF.

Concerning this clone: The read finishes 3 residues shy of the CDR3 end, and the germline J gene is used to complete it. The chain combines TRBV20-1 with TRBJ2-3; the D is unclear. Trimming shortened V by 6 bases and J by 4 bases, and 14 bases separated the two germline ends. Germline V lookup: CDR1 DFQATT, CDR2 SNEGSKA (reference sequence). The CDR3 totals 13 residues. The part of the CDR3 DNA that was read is TGCAGTGCCGGTCCCCCCTCCCCAGATACG. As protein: CSAGPPSPDT. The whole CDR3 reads CSAGPPSPDTQYF.

The sequenced CDR3 bases are TGTGCCAGCAGTGACAGGGGGCTTCCGCAAGAGACG. Residues: CASSDRGLPQET. The entire CDR3 protein reads CASSDRGLPQETQYF. This rearrangement joins TRBV2 to TRBJ2-3, with 8 bases aligning to TRBD1. The CDR3 goes on 3 residues after the read ends, and that part is filled in from the germline J gene. CDR1 is SNHLY and CDR2 is FYNNEI in the germline V gene. The CDR3 sequence is 15 residues long. Combining the CDR3 with reference TRBV2 and TRBJ2-3 gives the whole variable domain EPEVTQTPSHQVTQMGQEVILRCVPISNHLYFYWYRQILGQKVEFLVSFYNNEISEKSEIFDDQFSVERPDGSNFTLKIRSTKLEDSAMYFCASSDRGLPQETQYFGPGTRLTVL.

The CDR3 DNA, read in part, is TGTGCCAGCAGGGAAACCACAGGGCGG. It yields the protein CASRETTGR. The entire CDR3 protein reads CASRETTGRLFF. The rearrangement uses TRBV6-1 and TRBJ2-2; TRBD1 might be the D (6 bases). Coverage ceases 3 residues before the CDR3 finishes, and the germline J gene fills in the end. The CDR3 is made up of 12 amino acids. CDR1 and CDR2 from the germline V gene are MNHNS and SASEGT.

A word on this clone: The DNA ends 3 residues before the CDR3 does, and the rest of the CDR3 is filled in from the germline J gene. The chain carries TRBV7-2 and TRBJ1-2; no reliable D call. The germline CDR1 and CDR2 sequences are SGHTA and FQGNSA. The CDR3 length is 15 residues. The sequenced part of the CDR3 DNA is TGTGCCAGCAGCCCCAGACTAGCGGGAGCAGATACC. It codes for CASSPRLAGADT. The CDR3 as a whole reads CASSPRLAGADTYTF.

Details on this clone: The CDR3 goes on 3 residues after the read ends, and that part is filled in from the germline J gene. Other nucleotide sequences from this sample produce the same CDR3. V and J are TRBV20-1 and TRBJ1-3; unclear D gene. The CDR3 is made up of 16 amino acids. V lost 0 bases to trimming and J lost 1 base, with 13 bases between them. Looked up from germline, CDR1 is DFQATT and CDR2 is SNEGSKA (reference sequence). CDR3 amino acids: CSARDLREGSGNTIYF. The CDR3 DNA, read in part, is TGCAGTGCTAGAGATCTGCGGGAAGGTTCTGGAAACACC.

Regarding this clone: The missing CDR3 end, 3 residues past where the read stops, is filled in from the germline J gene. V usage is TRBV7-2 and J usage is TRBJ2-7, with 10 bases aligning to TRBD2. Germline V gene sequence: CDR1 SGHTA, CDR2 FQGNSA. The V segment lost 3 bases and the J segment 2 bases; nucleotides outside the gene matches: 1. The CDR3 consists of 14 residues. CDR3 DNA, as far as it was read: TGTGCCAGCAGCTTCAGCGGGGGGGCCTACGAG. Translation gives CASSFSGGAYE. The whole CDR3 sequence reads CASSFSGGAYEQYF.